A single sample is the source of the 10 T cell receptor beta chains below, sequenced in a study of post-analysis software for immune sequencing data. Study results and limitations: A handful of TRBV segments were significantly more frequent in patients than in controls. TRBV5-6, TRBV5-1 and TRBV20-1 were among these segments.

For these receptors, no antigen is known. The library was made from cDNA and included unique molecular identifiers. TCRdb itself ran the PCR reads through MiXCR, one entry per CDR3 protein. This sample has hundreds of thousands of distinct CDR3 sequences; 45% occur once, and the top ten carry 9.5% to 13%. Material for sequencing was blood. These receptors originate from a girl between 5 and 17 years old with multiple sclerosis.

On this clonotype: Because it lacks the conserved phenylalanine or tryptophan at the end, this CDR3 is likely a read error. This chain joins TRBV7-2 and TRBJ2-2; TRBD1 might be the D (5 bases). Germline V gene sequence: CDR1 SGHTA, CDR2 FQGNSA. The CDR3 sequence is 15 residues long. The V and J ends lost 1 base and 3 bases respectively, with 9 bases between them. The CDR3 region is CTSSLVLGDTGELFC. Written as DNA, the CDR3 is TGTACCAGCAGCTTAGTTCTAGGGGACACCGGGGAGCTGTTTTGT.

The rearrangement uses TRBV11-2 and TRBJ1-1; no reliable D call. This CDR3 is 15 amino acids long. Trimming left V 5 bases short and J 0 bases short, with 13 bases between. CDR1 and CDR2 (germline): SGHAT, FQNNGV. The CDR3 loop reads CASSAPDDMNTEAFF. CDR3 nucleotide sequence: TGTGCCAGCAGCGCCCCGGACGACATGAACACTGAAGCTTTCTTT.

The rearrangement links TRBV5-1 to TRBJ2-7; 14 nucleotides align to TRBD2. With 3 bases clipped from V and 1 base from J, the junction kept 6 bases outside the gene matches. The germline CDR1 and CDR2 sequences are SGHRS and YFSETQ. CDR3 length: 17 amino acids. For the CDR3, the DNA is TGCGCCAGCAGCTCCGGGACTAGCGGGAGCTGGTCCTACGAGCAGTACTTC. This sequence encodes CASSSGTSGSWSYEQYF.

This clonotype was seen just once. This chain links TRBV5-1 with TRBJ2-7, with D possibly TRBD2 on 7 matching bases. Trimming removed 4 bases at V and 2 bases at J, with 16 bases between. Germline assignment: CDR1 SGHRS and CDR2 YFSETQ. CDR3 size: 15 residues. CDR3 in amino acids: CASSPLGGGPYEQYF. Written as DNA, the CDR3 is TGCGCCAGCAGCCCGCTAGGGGGGGGGCCCTACGAGCAGTACTTC.

The gene calls are TRBV12-3 or TRBV12-4 and TRBJ1-2; no clear D gene. The CDR3 loop spans 12 amino acids. V was trimmed by 5 bases and J by 6 bases, leaving 10 bases between them. The CDR3 DNA is TGTGCCAGCAGTCCCACAACCGATGGCTACACCTTC. Protein: CASSPTTDGYTF.

The chain is built from TRBV28 and TRBJ1-2, with 10 bases aligning to TRBD1. After removal of 2 bases from V and 6 bases from J, the junction contained 3 bases not matched to a gene. Per germline, CDR1 MDHEN and CDR2 SYDVKM. The CDR3 totals 14 residues. The CDR3 DNA follows: TGTGCCAGCAGTTTAGGACAGGGGGAGAATGGCTACACCTTC. Protein: CASSLGQGENGYTF.

The rearrangement joins TRBV27 to TRBJ2-5; D is perhaps TRBD2 (6 bases). The CDR3 is 15 residues long. V gave up 5 bases and J gave up 0 bases, with 13 bases separating them. CDR1 and CDR2 (germline): MNHEY, SMNVEV (reference sequence). Here the CDR3 reads CASSTPWDYQETQYF. The CDR3 nucleotides read TGTGCCAGCAGTACCCCTTGGGACTACCAAGAGACCCAGTACTTC.

This rearrangement joins TRBV15 to TRBJ2-3; D not resolved. V was trimmed by 0 bases and J by 0 bases, leaving 13 bases between them. CDR1 and CDR2 from the germline V gene are LNHNV and YYDKDF (reference sequence). The CDR3 sequence is 17 residues long. The CDR3 here is CATSRDGADPSTDTQYF. The DNA of the CDR3 is TGTGCCACCAGCAGAGATGGCGCGGACCCTAGCACAGATACGCAGTATTTT.

V and J are TRBV20-1 and TRBJ2-7; 16 nucleotides match TRBD2. Germline CDR1 DFQATT, CDR2 SNEGSKA (reference sequence). The CDR3 spans 18 residues. J lost 1 base, V lost 4 bases, and 10 bases had no gene match. Written as DNA, the CDR3 is TGCAGTGCTACGGGACTAGCGGGAGGGCCGGTAACTTCCTACGAGCAGTACTTC. It encodes CSATGLAGGPVTSYEQYF.

This clonotype has a handful of counts. J is TRBJ1-2 and V is TRBV6-1; 9 bases fit TRBD1. Germline values: CDR1 MNHNS, CDR2 SASEGT. The CDR3 runs to 15 residues. V was pared by 10 bases and J by 4 bases, with 13 bases of the junction left unmatched. CDR3 nucleotide sequence: TGTGCCACTCATCCGGGACAGGGTCTCGGCTATGGCTACACCTTC. The encoded protein is CATHPGQGLGYGYTF.